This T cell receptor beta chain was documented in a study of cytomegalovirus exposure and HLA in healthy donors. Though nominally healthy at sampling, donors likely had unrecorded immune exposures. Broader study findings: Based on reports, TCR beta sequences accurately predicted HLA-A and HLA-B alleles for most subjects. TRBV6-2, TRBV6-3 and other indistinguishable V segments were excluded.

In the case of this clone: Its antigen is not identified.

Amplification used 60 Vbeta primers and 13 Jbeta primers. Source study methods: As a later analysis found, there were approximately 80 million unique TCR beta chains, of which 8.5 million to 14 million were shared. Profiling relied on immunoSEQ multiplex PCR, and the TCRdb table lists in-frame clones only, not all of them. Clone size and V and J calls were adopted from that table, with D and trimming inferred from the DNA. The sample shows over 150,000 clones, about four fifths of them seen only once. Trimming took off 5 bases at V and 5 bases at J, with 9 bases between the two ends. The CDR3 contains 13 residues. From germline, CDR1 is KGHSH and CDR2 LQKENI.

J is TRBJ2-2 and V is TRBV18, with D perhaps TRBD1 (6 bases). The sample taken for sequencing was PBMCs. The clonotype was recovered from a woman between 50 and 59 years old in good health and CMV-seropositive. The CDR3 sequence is CASSDTGTGELFF. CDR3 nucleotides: TGTGCCAGCTCAGATACAGGGACCGGGGAGCTGTTTTTT.